The 3 T cell receptor beta chains given below trace back to one sample, sequenced in a study of OX40 agonist ivuxolimab in advanced cancers. Profiling relied on immunoSEQ multiplex PCR, and the TCRdb table lists in-frame clones only, not all of them. The table has over 60,000 clones, 85% to 90% seen once. The source was CD4+ or CD8+ T cells sorted from blood, collected in a trial of the OX40 agonist ivuxolimab. The receptors were gathered from an adult with an advanced solid tumor such as melanoma, head and neck, liver or kidney cancer.

The chain recombines TRBV6-1 with TRBJ2-4; D gene unclear. The CDR3 has 14 amino acids. The V end lost 4 bases, the J end lost 2 bases, and 9 bases lay between the germline ends. The V gene's germline CDR1 is MNHNS and CDR2 SASEGT. CDR3: CASSALVSKNIQYF. The CDR3 nucleotides are TGTGCCAGCAGTGCCTTAGTATCCAAAAACATTCAGTACTTC.

The rearrangement uses TRBV9 and TRBJ2-3; D ambiguous. This CDR3 comprises 12 residues. Trimming shortened V by 0 bases and J by 4 bases, and 3 bases separated the two germline ends. Germline V gene data show CDR1 as SGDLS and CDR2 as YYNGEE. CDR3 residues: CASSVVADTQYF. CDR3 DNA sequence: TGTGCCAGCAGCGTAGTAGCAGATACGCAGTATTTT.

The J gene is TRBJ1-2, the V gene TRBV7-3; TRBD1 aligns across 10 bases. J was trimmed by 8 bases and V by 5 bases; bases with no gene match: 8. CDR3 length: 14 amino acids. In germline, CDR1 is SGHTA, CDR2 FQGTGA. For the CDR3, the DNA is TGTGCCAGCAGCAACCCGGGACAGGGGACCGGCTACACCTTC. This sequence encodes CASSNPGQGTGYTF.